Here is one T cell receptor (beta chain) with its context. Its antigen is unknown. The data were obtained in a study of Graves' ophthalmopathy and Graves' hyperthyroidism. Findings and caveats of the study: The model's prediction of ophthalmopathy progression had approximately 71% sensitivity and around 77% specificity.

The hyperthyroidism patients, aged 18 to 65, had been newly diagnosed, with under 2 months' duration. Other autoimmune disease, uncontrolled infection, pregnancy and lactation led to exclusion. Clinicians made diagnoses from clinical symptoms, serum thyroxine, TRAb, thyroid ultrasound and orbital computed tomography. TCR beta CDR3 amplification used RNA transcripts. Second-round multiplex PCR came after first-round RT-PCR with HTBI primers. From the multiplex PCR reads, TCRdb called clonotypes with MiXCR, one entry per CDR3 protein. The table has a few hundred thousand distinct CDR3 sequences, about 40% seen once. Germline values: CDR1 SEHNR, CDR2 FQNEAQ (reference sequence). CDR3 length equals 18 residues. J was trimmed by 0 bases and V by 1 base; bases with no gene match: 8.

The sample taken for sequencing was peripheral blood or thyroid tissue (not recorded which). The gene calls are TRBV7-9 and TRBJ2-3, with TRBD2 matching 9 bases. This TCR derives from an adult man with Graves' hyperthyroidism. In DNA form, the CDR3 reads TGTGCCAGCAGCTTAGATTCTCGACTAGCGGCTAGCACAGATACGCAGTATTTT. Amino acid sequence: CASSLDSRLAASTDTQYF. Filled out from reference TRBV7-9 and TRBJ2-3, the complete variable domain reads DTGVSQNPRHKITKRGQNVTFRCDPISEHNRLYWYRQTLGQGPEFLTYFQNEAQLEKSRLLSDRFSAERPKGSFSTLEIQRTEQGDSAMYLCASSLDSRLAASTDTQYFGPGTRLTVL.